This is a list of T cell receptor beta chains from one sample in a study of shared clonotypes between healthy human individuals. Libraries were prepared by immunoSEQ multiplex PCR; TCRdb keeps only in-frame clonotypes and omits some of them. Of around 1.9 million clones listed, around 93% were seen once; the top ten hold approximately 1.6%. Specimen: naive CD8+ T cells from PBMCs. These TCRs come from a man aged 18-30 years in good health. Some clones in this sample may be carry-over from other donors' samples. Each CDR3 is given with its conserved first and last residue. Each record gives: CDR3 protein, V gene, J gene.

CDR3 protein: CASSLKDVLGNQPQHF; V gene: TRBV5-8; J gene: TRBJ1-5
CDR3 protein: CASSDRVGLAGQHYNEQFF; V gene: TRBV9; J gene: TRBJ2-1
CDR3 protein: CSVVAGELFF; V gene: TRBV29-1; J gene: TRBJ2-2
CDR3 protein: CASRRGTTYSYEQYF; V gene: TRBV6-1; J gene: TRBJ2-7
CDR3 protein: CASSTTTETSYEQYF; V gene: TRBV28; J gene: TRBJ2-7
CDR3 protein: CAACDAGGEKLFF; V gene: TRBV28; J gene: TRBJ1-4
CDR3 protein: CASSLGDRSYNEQFF; V gene: TRBV28; J gene: TRBJ2-1
CDR3 protein: CASSQLGTGGIDGAFF; V gene: TRBV4-1; J gene: TRBJ1-1
CDR3 protein: CASSERGRGLLQQAFF; V gene: TRBV10-2; J gene: TRBJ1-1
CDR3 protein: CASSVGTGGSYEQYF; V gene: TRBV9; J gene: TRBJ2-7
CDR3 protein: CASSVGAYNEQFF; V gene: TRBV9; J gene: TRBJ2-1
CDR3 protein: CASSLSPLGGGLGYTF; V gene: TRBV28; J gene: TRBJ1-2
CDR3 protein: CASSWDSRKQETQYF; V gene: TRBV6-6; J gene: TRBJ2-5
CDR3 protein: CASSSEIDMNTEAFF; V gene: TRBV19; J gene: TRBJ1-1
CDR3 protein: CSVQGETNSYEQYF; V gene: TRBV29-1; J gene: TRBJ2-7
CDR3 protein: CASSWDSPYEQYF; V gene: TRBV5-1; J gene: TRBJ2-7
CDR3 protein: CASSTSGDEQYF; V gene: TRBV7-9; J gene: TRBJ2-7
CDR3 protein: CASKAESGDTGELFF; V gene: TRBV19; J gene: TRBJ2-2
CDR3 protein: CASSQGLIYEQYF; V gene: TRBV4-1; J gene: TRBJ2-7
CDR3 protein: CASRMTGGDTEAFF; V gene: TRBV2; J gene: TRBJ1-1
CDR3 protein: CASSQTGWAGSQPQHF; V gene: TRBV4-1; J gene: TRBJ1-5
CDR3 protein: CASQHRPKGYNEQFF; V gene: TRBV11-2; J gene: TRBJ2-1
CDR3 protein: CASSHLAQPQHF; V gene: TRBV11-2; J gene: TRBJ1-5
CDR3 protein: CAWSWGVGAYGYTF; V gene: TRBV30; J gene: TRBJ1-2
CDR3 protein: CASSLGGVGGEQFF; V gene: TRBV5-1; J gene: TRBJ2-1
CDR3 protein: CATSQGASTDTQYF; V gene: TRBV4-1; J gene: TRBJ2-3
CDR3 protein: CASSTWTRPYEQYF; V gene: TRBV5-1; J gene: TRBJ2-7
CDR3 protein: CASSTAGRNYGYTF; V gene: TRBV19; J gene: TRBJ1-2
CDR3 protein: CASSFGGHPNYGYTF; V gene: TRBV27; J gene: TRBJ1-2
CDR3 protein: CASSLAEGYEQYF; V gene: TRBV5-6; J gene: TRBJ2-7
CDR3 protein: CASSGRGNSYEQYF; V gene: TRBV7-8; J gene: TRBJ2-7
CDR3 protein: CASSLWGYTEAFF; V gene: TRBV5-6; J gene: TRBJ1-1
CDR3 protein: CASSFGTANTGELFF; V gene: TRBV7-6; J gene: TRBJ2-2
CDR3 protein: CATSRARTYEQYF; V gene: TRBV15; J gene: TRBJ2-7
CDR3 protein: CASNQARGLDYGYTF; V gene: TRBV6-1; J gene: TRBJ1-2
CDR3 protein: CASSFPTSGSRNIQYF; V gene: TRBV7-2; J gene: TRBJ2-4
CDR3 protein: CASSPYRVMNTEAFF; V gene: TRBV27; J gene: TRBJ1-1
CDR3 protein: CASRDRPYNEQFF; V gene: TRBV10-2; J gene: TRBJ2-1
CDR3 protein: CASSSFPNDYGYTF; V gene: TRBV27; J gene: TRBJ1-2